This TCR beta chain was sequenced during a study of T cell changes during pregnancy in multiple sclerosis. Per germline, CDR1 SGHTA and CDR2 FQGNSA. With 3 bases clipped from V and 7 bases from J, the junction kept 9 bases outside the gene matches. The CDR3 is 16 residues long. Only in-frame clones appear in the TCRdb table, and some are missing; sequencing was by immunoSEQ multiplex PCR. The table includes about 55,000 clones, 70% to 90% detected once. The receptor was isolated from a female donor with multiple sclerosis, enrolled in a pregnancy study. The rearrangement joins TRBV7-2 to TRBJ2-2, with 9 bases matching TRBD2. Sequencing used CD4+ T cells from peripheral blood mononuclear cells, obtained in the first trimester of pregnancy. In DNA form, the CDR3 reads TGTGCCAGCAGCTTGAATAGCGGGAGTTTGGGCGGGGAGCTGTTTTTT. Encoded protein: CASSLNSGSLGGELFF.